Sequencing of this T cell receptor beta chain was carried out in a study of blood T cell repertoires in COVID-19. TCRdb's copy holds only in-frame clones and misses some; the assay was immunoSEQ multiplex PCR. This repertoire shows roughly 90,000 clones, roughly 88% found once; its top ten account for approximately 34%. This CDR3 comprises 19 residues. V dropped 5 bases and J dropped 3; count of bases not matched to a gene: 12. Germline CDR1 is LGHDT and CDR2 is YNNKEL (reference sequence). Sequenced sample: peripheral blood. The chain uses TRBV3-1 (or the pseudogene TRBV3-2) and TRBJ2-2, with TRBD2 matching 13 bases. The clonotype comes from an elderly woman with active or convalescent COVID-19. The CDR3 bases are TGTGCCAGCAGCGACGGGACTAGCGGGGTCAGGATTTACACCGGGGAGCTGTTTTTT. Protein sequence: CASSDGTSGVRIYTGELFF.